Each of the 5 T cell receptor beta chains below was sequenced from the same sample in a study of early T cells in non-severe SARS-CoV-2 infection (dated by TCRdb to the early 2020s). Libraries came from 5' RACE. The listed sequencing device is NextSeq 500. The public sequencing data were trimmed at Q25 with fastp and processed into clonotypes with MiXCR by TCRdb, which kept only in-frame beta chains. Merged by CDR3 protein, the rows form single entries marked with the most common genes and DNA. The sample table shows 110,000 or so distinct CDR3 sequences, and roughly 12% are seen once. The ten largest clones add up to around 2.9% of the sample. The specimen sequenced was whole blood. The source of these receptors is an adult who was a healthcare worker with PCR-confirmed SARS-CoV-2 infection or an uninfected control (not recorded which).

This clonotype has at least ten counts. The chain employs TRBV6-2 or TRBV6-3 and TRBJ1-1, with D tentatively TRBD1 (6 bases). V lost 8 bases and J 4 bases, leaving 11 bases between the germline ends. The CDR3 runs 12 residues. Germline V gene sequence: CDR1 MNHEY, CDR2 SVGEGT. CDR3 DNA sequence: TGTGCCAGCGTCAGGGGAGGCACTGAAGCTTTCTTT. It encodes CASVRGGTEAFF.

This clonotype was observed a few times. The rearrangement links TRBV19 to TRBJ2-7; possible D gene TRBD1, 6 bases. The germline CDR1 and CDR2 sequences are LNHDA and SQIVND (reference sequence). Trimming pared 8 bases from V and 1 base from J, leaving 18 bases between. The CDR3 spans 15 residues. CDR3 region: CASGYTRDTSYEQYF. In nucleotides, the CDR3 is TGTGCCAGTGGTTATACCCGGGACACGTCCTACGAGCAGTACTTC.

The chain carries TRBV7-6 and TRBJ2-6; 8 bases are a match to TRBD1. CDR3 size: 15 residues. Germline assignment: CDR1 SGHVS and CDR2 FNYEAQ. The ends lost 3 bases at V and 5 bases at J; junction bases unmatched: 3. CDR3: CASSFGQGWANVLTF. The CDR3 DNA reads TGTGCCAGCAGCTTTGGACAGGGATGGGCCAACGTCCTGACTTTC.

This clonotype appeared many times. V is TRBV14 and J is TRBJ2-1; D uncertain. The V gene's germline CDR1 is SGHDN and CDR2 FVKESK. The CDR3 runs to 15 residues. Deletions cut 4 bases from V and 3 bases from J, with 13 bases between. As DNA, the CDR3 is TGTGCCAGCAGCCGCAACGACGGAGTCTACAATGAGCAGTTCTTC. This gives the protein CASSRNDGVYNEQFF.

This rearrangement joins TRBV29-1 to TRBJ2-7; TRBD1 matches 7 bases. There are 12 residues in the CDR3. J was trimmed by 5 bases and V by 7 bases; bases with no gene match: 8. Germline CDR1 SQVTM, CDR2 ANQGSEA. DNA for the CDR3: TGCAGCGCGGGACAGTCGGCGGACGAGCAGTACTTC. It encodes CSAGQSADEQYF.